This TCR beta chain was observed in a study of OX40 agonist ivuxolimab in advanced cancers. Across the whole study: Dose-escalation patients suffered from hepatocellular carcinoma, melanoma, renal cell or head and neck cancer.

Drawing of blood for sampling happened at baseline, at cycle 4 day 1, and at cycle 7 day 1. Findings of the study overall: Those patients achieving a partial response at 0.1-3.0 mg/kg showed among the lowest clonal expansion.

Remarks on this clone: Its specificity is not known.

Some clones are missing from TCRdb's copy, which holds only in-frame ones; the method was immunoSEQ multiplex PCR. The sample has 45,000 to 60,000 clones, around 80% seen once. The CDR3 covers 14 residues. The ends were cut back, 3 bases at V and 1 base at J, with 9 bases in the middle. The V gene's germline CDR1 is SGHAT and CDR2 FQDESV (reference sequence). This chain uses TRBV11-1 with TRBJ1-1; D is ambiguous. The source of this sequence is an adult with an advanced solid tumor such as melanoma, head and neck, liver or kidney cancer. This specimen consisted of CD4+ or CD8+ T cells sorted from blood, obtained in a trial of the OX40 agonist ivuxolimab. The CDR3: CASSFWTENTEAFF. CDR3 DNA sequence: TGTGCCAGCAGCTTCTGGACCGAGAACACTGAAGCTTTCTTT.